This paragraph reports one T cell receptor beta chain. There is no known antigen for this receptor. There are no base qualities to consult, and no much larger clone falls within one base. The data were obtained in a study of beta chain features in type 1 diabetes (dated by TCRdb to the late 2010s). Study-wide context: Mean age, gender distribution, total cell number and subset yield did not differ between patients and healthy donors. A total of 90 million to 120 million sorted cells were examined across all samples, and a strong correlation was observed between cell number per subset and RNA yield. The study compared the TCRB repertoires of sorted circulating CD4+ T cell subsets in recently diagnosed type 1 diabetes patients with those in matched healthy donors. Naive and central memory subsets were obtained from all 30 or so donors, but regulatory and stem cell-like memory subsets were isolated from only 8 patients and roughly 8 healthy donors.

A single peripheral blood draw of approximately 120 mL on average was collected from each donor into heparinised tubes. Naive, central memory, regulatory and stem cell-like memory CD4+ T cells were sorted on a BD FACSAria II using a panel including CD45RO, CCR7, CD25, CD127, CD95 and CD27. A purity above 95% was achieved for all sorted populations. PBMCs were separated immediately by Lymphoprep density gradient centrifugation and were stained directly, without being cultured. So that batch effects would be minimized, each experiment stained and sorted samples in pairs, pairing one healthy donor with one patient. All of the isolated RNA was reverse transcribed with the High Capacity cDNA Reverse Transcription Kit, so expressed TCRB transcripts were sequenced. Deep immunoSEQ sequencing was performed on naive, central memory and regulatory T cell samples, with an average of roughly 3.5 million total reads per sample. After sorted cells were lysed in RLT buffer, RNA was extracted with DNase-treated RNeasy Micro or Mini kits, with the choice depending on cell number. To prevent cross-contamination, each cell subset was processed individually, whereas patient and healthy donor samples were processed jointly. The immunoSEQ multiplex PCR was used to amplify TCRB sequences from cDNA, generating 87-bp fragments that spanned the CDR3 region. Sequencing of the amplicons was done on the Illumina HiSeq platform. The published analysis was carried out like this. Synthetic template baselines were used to correct PCR bias computationally, reads within Hamming distance 2 were collapsed together, and singletons that could not be merged were discarded. Reads were aligned against IMGT so that V, D and J genes, CDR3 length and insertions or deletions at six rearrangement sites could be assigned. Clonotype counts were normalized to sorted cell number within each subset before computing true diversity and Gini coefficients with the tcR R package. The overlap coefficient, calculated on TCRB nucleotide sequences, was used to quantify repertoire sharing. Out-of-frame TCRB sequences from naive cells were analyzed to stand in for the pre-selection repertoire. TCRdb provides this immuneACCESS table in a form limited to in-frame rearrangements. Some clones are lacking; in checked studies, under half of them reflect an unresolved V gene, and why the rest are absent is not known. From that table come the V and J calls and clone size; the DNA was used to work out D and trimming. This sample gives a few hundred thousand clones in total; more than 12% of them show up just once. The top ten hold 0.019% of the sample.

Cut back by 4 bases and 5 bases, the V and J ends lie 12 bases apart. The CDR3 spans 13 residues, from the cysteine through the phenylalanine. Of the read, only the CDR3 DNA is kept; its 39 bases are in frame from base 1. The germline V gene gives CDR1 as SGHRS and CDR2 as YFSETQ. What the authors observed across the whole study: At VDJ recombination sites, patients with type 1 diabetes made fewer insertions and deleted more nucleotides, a pattern implying thymic rearrangement abnormalities. PCR might favor shorter templates, but patient and control samples were amplified and corrected together, so any skew would affect both groups equally. Because cDNA rather than genomic DNA was sequenced, highly expressing activated cells could have been over-represented, although no difference in activation and CD3 levels was found between groups. HLA sub-analyses involved small numbers of individuals, so any influence of HLA type on TCRB rearrangement remained unresolved. In all four CD4+ subsets, TCRB CDR3 length was moderately but significantly shorter in type 1 diabetes patients. Naive, central memory and regulatory TCRB repertoires appeared to be more alike among patients than among healthy donors.

Sequencing was carried out using naive CD4+ T cells from blood. This sample's cell subset or site label indicates: true naive CD4+ T cells. The sequence was obtained from a woman younger than 35 in good health. The chain couples TRBV5-1 to TRBJ2-5; the D gene remains uncertain. The base sequence is TGCGCCAGCAGCGCGCAAATCGGGGAGACCCAGTACTTC. This sequence encodes CASSAQIGETQYF.